The clone carrying this TCR beta chain was found once. What it binds is not known. The sample belongs to a study of CD8 T cells in Susac syndrome. Trimming removed 3 bases at V and 1 base at J, with 9 bases between. The germline V gene encodes CDR1 PRHDT and CDR2 FYEKMQ (reference sequence). CDR3 length: 14 residues. Random-hexamer reverse transcription was applied to about 0.5 to 1 ug RNA. The immunoSEQ assay covered 54 Vbeta and 13 Jbeta segments for CDR3. A single record per CDR3 protein comes from TCRdb applying MiXCR to the immunoSEQ multiplex PCR reads. This table has more than 110,000 distinct CDR3 sequences, 94% appearing once. Study-wide findings and caveats: Individuals included in the TCR sequencing and HLA analysis were acknowledged by the study to be relatively few in number.

The sequenced material came from CD8+ T cells from PBMCs. The chain couples TRBV13 to TRBJ2-5; D unclear. The source of this sequence is a human donor in good health. The CDR3 DNA reads as TGTGCCAGCAGCTTCGGCCAGCCCCAAGAGACCCAGTACTTC. Its protein product is CASSFGQPQETQYF.